This is a list of T cell receptor beta chains from one sample in a study of blood T cell repertoires in COVID-19. TCRdb's copy holds only in-frame clones and misses some; the assay was immunoSEQ multiplex PCR. This sample has approximately 28,000 clones, with about four fifths found just once. The material sequenced was peripheral blood. All receptors come from a man aged 80 or over with active or convalescent COVID-19. Both conserved end residues are part of each CDR3. Fields, in order: V gene, J gene, D gene, clone size, CDR3 DNA, CDR3 protein. The D gene is left open where the match is weak. A row's size may be missing; if present it is once, few, many or a size class.

>TRBV12-3/TRBV12-4|TRBJ1-5|NA|NA
TGTGCCAGCAGTGCAGGGAAGAATCAGCCCCAGCATTTT
CASSAGKNQPQHF
>TRBV28|TRBJ2-5|TRBD2|NA
TGTGCCAGCAGTTTCCGACTAGCGGGCGTATTCCAAGAGACCCAGTACTTC
CASSFRLAGVFQETQYF
>TRBV3-1/TRBV3-2|TRBJ2-3|NA|NA
TGTGCCAGCAGCGGGACTCCAAGAACAGATACGCAGTATTTT
CASSGTPRTDTQYF
>TRBV7-2|TRBJ1-5|TRBD1|NA
TGTGCCAGCATCCGGGACAGCAGCAATCAGCCCCAGCATTTT
CASIRDSSNQPQHF
>TRBV5-8|TRBJ1-4|NA|few
TGTGCCAGCAGCGCACAGATTGCAACTAATGAAAAACTGTTTTTT
CASSAQIATNEKLFF
>TRBV5-6|TRBJ1-5|TRBD1|once
TGTGCCAGCAGCTTCCAACAGGGGGCGAATCAGCCCCAGCATTTT
CASSFQQGANQPQHF
>TRBV11-2|TRBJ2-5|NA|once
TGTGCCAGCAGCGATACAGGGCTGAAGAGAGAGACCCAGTACTTC
CASSDTGLKRETQYF
>TRBV7-3|TRBJ2-1|TRBD1|NA
TGTGCCAGCAGCGGACGGACAGGCGCCAAGTTCTTC
CASSGRTGAKFF
>TRBV7-7|TRBJ2-5|TRBD2|NA
TGTGCCAGCAGCTTAGCCCATAGCGGGGGGGCCTGGGAGACCCAGTACTTC
CASSLAHSGGAWETQYF
>TRBV2|TRBJ2-1|TRBD2|NA
TGTGCCAGCAGTGAAGTGTTAGCGGGACCGCATGAGCAGTTCTTC
CASSEVLAGPHEQFF
>TRBV7-2|TRBJ1-5|NA|NA
TGTGCCAGCAGCTTTCGCAGGGATGGGCAGCCCCAGCATTTT
CASSFRRDGQPQHF
>TRBV9|TRBJ1-2|TRBD1|NA
TGTGCCAGCAGCGTAGGGACAGGGGGCGCGAACTATGGCTACACCTTC
CASSVGTGGANYGYTF
>TRBV7-2|TRBJ1-2|TRBD1|NA
TGTGCCAGCAGCGCAGCAGGGGGCTATGATGGCTACACCTTC
CASSAAGGYDGYTF
>TRBV6-5|TRBJ2-7|TRBD1|NA
TGTGCCAGCAGACTCCGGACAGGGTGGTTCGAGCAGTACTTC
CASRLRTGWFEQYF
>TRBV28|TRBJ1-1|TRBD1|NA
TGTGCCAGCAGAACAGGGGGTACGAAACGTGAAGCTTTCTTT
CASRTGGTKREAFF
>TRBV28|TRBJ2-7|TRBD1|NA
TGTGCCAGCAGAGCATCGGGACAGGGCTACGAGCAGTACTTC
CASRASGQGYEQYF
>TRBV27|TRBJ1-5|NA|once
TGTGCCAGCAGTTTAGGAGGGGATAGCAATCAGCCCCAGCATTTT
CASSLGGDSNQPQHF
>TRBV5-1|TRBJ1-6|NA|few
TGCGCCAGCTCGGGGGGGGACTATAATTCACCCCTCCACTTT
CASSGGDYNSPLHF
>TRBV25-1|TRBJ1-1|NA|few
TGTGCCACTGGGAGGAACACTGAAGCTTTCTTT
CATGRNTEAFF
>TRBV27|TRBJ2-3|NA|medium-sized
TGTGCCAGCAGTCCCAGATCGGGGATAGATACGCAGTATTTT
CASSPRSGIDTQYF
>TRBV4-1|TRBJ2-4|TRBD2|few
TGCGCCAGCAGCCAAGGACTAGCGGGGGTAGCCAAAAACATTCAGTACTTC
CASSQGLAGVAKNIQYF